One TCR beta chain is described in this entry. Germline CDR1 and CDR2: LNHDA and SQIVND (reference sequence). With 4 bases removed from V and 2 bases from J, the gap between germline ends came to 12 bases. The CDR3 runs to 14 residues. Original analysis: Amplification from reference gene primers served as the basis for estimated nucleated cell counts. Assay: immunoSEQ multiplex PCR; the TCRdb copy retains only in-frame clones and omits some. That table gives V, J and clone size, and the DNA gave D and trimming. The data show a few hundred thousand clones, around 90% seen once. The data were obtained in a study of blood T cell repertoires in COVID-19. Whole-study context: The United States, Italy and Spain were the sources of the acute and convalescent COVID-19 samples. Sources were T cells, B-cell-depleted T cells, or PBMCs; the material itself was cDNA or gDNA.

The sample consisted of peripheral blood. The source of this sequence is a woman aged 40 to 50 who had recovered from COVID-19. This rearrangement joins TRBV19 to TRBJ2-7; D may be TRBD1 (5 bases). The CDR3 DNA is TGTGCCAGTAGTACTCAGGGTCATGCCTACGAGCAGTACTTC. Amino acid sequence: CASSTQGHAYEQYF.